This T cell receptor beta chain was retrieved from a study of esophageal squamous cell carcinoma under preoperative chemotherapy. Notes on the study in general: Clonal contraction, more than amplification, hit abundant clones after paclitaxel-nedaplatin.

Time point indicated: before preoperative PTX-NDP chemotherapy. Paclitaxel-nedaplatin chemotherapy was given to patients ahead of their surgery. The CDR3 is 14 residues long. The germline CDR1 and CDR2 sequences are SGHDN and FVKESK. V gave up 2 bases and J gave up 1 base; unmatched junction bases: 1. TCRdb reprocessed the PCR reads via MiXCR and lists one record per CDR3 protein. The sample has several thousand distinct CDR3 sequences, more than 25% seen once. As concerns this clonotype: The antigen remains unidentified.

The sequence derives from a human donor with esophageal squamous cell carcinoma. The donor label of this sample is uncertain. The rearrangement links TRBV14 to TRBJ1-1, with TRBD1 matching over 7 bases. This specimen was acquired from a patient given preoperative chemotherapy. For the CDR3, the DNA is TGTGCCAGCAGCCAATACAGGGGGAACACTGAAGCTTTCTTT. Residues: CASSQYRGNTEAFF.